Following are 29 T cell receptor beta chains from one sample sequenced in a study of preoperative IRX-2 immunotherapy in early breast cancer. The table came from immunoSEQ multiplex PCR; TCRdb's copy has only in-frame clones and leaves some out. This sample has tens of thousands of clones, with 78% found just once. Treatment given: preoperative locoregional IRX-2 cytokine immunotherapy. Specimen: lymph node tissue, collected before IRX-2 immunotherapy. These receptors all come from a human donor with breast cancer.

In DNA, the CDR3 is TGTGCCGTTTCTCCGGACAGGGGATTCGAGGGCACTGAAGCTTTCTTT. Translated: CAVSPDRGFEGTEAFF. This chain uses TRBV6-4 with TRBJ1-1; 9 bases are a match to TRBD1. Germline V lookup: CDR1 MRHNA, CDR2 SNTAGT. The CDR3 length is 16 residues. J lost 4 bases, V lost 11 bases, and 17 bases had no gene match.

V gene TRBV11-3 combines with J gene TRBJ2-1; TRBD2 is a possible D gene (6 bases). This CDR3 has 14 amino acids. Germline CDR1 SGHNT, CDR2 YENEEA. V lost 5 bases, J lost 4 bases, and 12 bases lay in between. For the CDR3, the DNA is TGTGCCAGCAGCCCCCCCGGGGGATACAATGAGCAGTTCTTC. It specifies CASSPPGGYNEQFF. Combining the CDR3 with reference TRBV11-3 and TRBJ2-1 gives the whole variable domain EAGVVQSPRYKIIEKKQPVAFWCNPISGHNTLYWYLQNLGQGPELLIRYENEEAVDDSQLPKDRFSAERLKGVDSTLKIQPAELGDSAVYLCASSPPGGYNEQFFGPGTRLTVL.

In DNA form, the CDR3 reads TGTGCCACCAGCAGGAGGACAGGAGAAATTTCACCCCTCCACTTT. Translated: CATSRRTGEISPLHF. This chain uses TRBV15 with TRBJ1-6; 7 nucleotides match TRBD1. V trimming: 3 bases; J trimming: 9 bases; junction bases outside the gene matches: 8. CDR1 LNHNV and CDR2 YYDKDF come from the germline V gene (reference sequence). This CDR3 is 15 amino acids long.

The chain employs TRBV7-1 and TRBJ2-7; 11 bases are shared with TRBD1. TRBV7-1 is flagged as an ORF with uncertain function. V dropped 5 bases and J dropped 2; count of bases not matched to a gene: 2. This CDR3 region has 14 residues. CDR3 sequence: CASSGTGGAYEQYF. CDR3 coding DNA: TGTGCCAGCAGCGGGACAGGGGGAGCCTACGAGCAGTACTTC.

The chain joins TRBV28 to TRBJ1-2; unclear D gene. The CDR3 is 14 amino acids. Germline V gene sequence: CDR1 MDHEN, CDR2 SYDVKM. The V end lost 10 bases, the J end lost 1 base, and 16 bases lay between the germline ends. DNA of the CDR3: TGTGCCATCCGGGAGCCTCTCTTTAACTATGGCTACACCTTC. This sequence encodes CAIREPLFNYGYTF.

The chain has TRBV6-8 and TRBJ2-1; D possibly corresponds to TRBD2 (6 bases). Germline CDR1 MNHGY, CDR2 SAAAGT. This CDR3 is 16 amino acids long. V lost 6 bases, J lost 9 bases, and 24 bases lay in between. CDR3 sequence: CASRRAGTVVVGEQFF. The CDR3 nucleotides read TGTGCCAGCAGGCGTGCCGGGACTGTCGTTGTTGGTGAGCAGTTCTTC.

The CDR3 reads CASSTEIRTGSGELFF. The CDR3 DNA reads as TGTGCCAGTAGTACAGAAATTAGGACAGGGTCCGGGGAGCTGTTTTTT. V is TRBV19 and J is TRBJ2-2; the match to TRBD1 covers 8 bases. The CDR3 is made up of 16 amino acids. V lost 4 bases to trimming and J lost 6 bases; unmatched junction nucleotides: 10. Germline V gene lookup returns CDR1 LNHDA and CDR2 SQIVND (reference sequence).

Concerning this clone: At one of its ends the junction is not consistent with the germline gene, which may arise from a read error. The chain joins TRBV5-1 to TRBJ2-7; 7 bases agree with TRBD1. The CDR3 has 14 residues. CDR1 is SGHRS, CDR2 YFSETQ, per germline. The CDR3 here is CASRLGQTPYEQYF. CDR3 coding DNA: TGCGCCAGCAGATTGGGACAGACGCCCTACGAGCAGTACTTC.

V gene TRBV19 combines with J gene TRBJ1-3; D call uncertain. The germline gives CDR1 LNHDA, CDR2 SQIVND (reference sequence). The CDR3 is 12 residues long. The ends were cut back, 3 bases at V and 7 bases at J, with 7 bases in the middle. The CDR3 spells CASSISGNTIYF. DNA for the CDR3: TGTGCCAGTAGTATTTCGGGGAACACCATATATTTT. The full variable domain, rest sourced from reference TRBV19 and TRBJ1-3, is DGGITQSPKYLFRKEGQNVTLSCEQNLNHDAMYWYRQDPGQGLRLIYYSQIVNDFQKGDIAEGYSVSREKKESFPLTVTSAQKNPTAFYLCASSISGNTIYFGEGSWLTVV.

This chain links TRBV11-3 with TRBJ1-2, with TRBD1 as a possible D gene (5 bases). The CDR3 is 17 amino acids. Between the trimmed V and J ends, which lost 1 base and 4 bases, there was a span of 19 bases. Per the germline V gene, CDR1 is SGHNT and CDR2 is YENEEA. The CDR3 nucleotides read TGTGCCAGCAGCTTAGTCGGGGTAAAGGGACGAAGCTATGGCTACACCTTC. Amino acids: CASSLVGVKGRSYGYTF.

This clone was detected only a few times. The V gene is TRBV11-3, the J gene TRBJ1-4; TRBD1 might be the D (6 bases). V lost 4 bases to trimming and J lost 8 bases, with 17 bases between them. This CDR3 region has 15 residues. The germline V gene has CDR1 SGHNT and CDR2 YENEEA. The CDR3 spells CASSYRTAQKEKLFF. The CDR3 DNA follows: TGTGCCAGCAGCTACCGGACAGCCCAGAAGGAAAAACTGTTTTTT.

This chain links TRBV11-3 with TRBJ1-1; D is possibly TRBD1 (5 bases). Trimming stripped 6 bases from V and 1 base from J, with 15 bases between. The CDR3 is made up of 15 amino acids. Germline V CDR1 and CDR2: SGHNT, YENEEA. The CDR3 protein is CASSFPGPRNTEAFF. The CDR3 coding sequence is TGTGCCAGCAGTTTCCCGGGACCTCGGAACACTGAAGCTTTCTTT.

The count of this clone is one. J is TRBJ2-7 and V is TRBV6-8, with D perhaps matching TRBD1 or TRBD2 (5 bases each). The CDR3 runs to 13 residues. The germline CDR1 and CDR2 sequences are MNHGY and SAAAGT. Trimming took off 5 bases at V and 5 bases at J, with 13 bases between the two ends. As DNA, the CDR3 is TGTGCCAGCAGTCGGACGAGGGGCAACGAGCAGTACTTC. This encodes CASSRTRGNEQYF.

The rearrangement links TRBV5-1 to TRBJ1-3; D is perhaps TRBD1 (6 bases). This CDR3 spans 14 amino acids. Trimming took off 0 bases at V and 6 bases at J, with 10 bases between the two ends. Per the germline V gene, CDR1 is SGHRS and CDR2 is YFSETQ. Written as DNA, the CDR3 is TGCGCCAGCAGCTTGGAAGCAGGGGTAAACACCATATATTTT. Translation gives CASSLEAGVNTIYF. Using reference TRBV5-1 and TRBJ1-3 for the parts outside the CDR3, the full variable domain is KAGVTQTPRYLIKTRGQQVTLSCSPISGHRSVSWYQQTPGQGLQFLFEYFSETQRNKGNFPGRFSGRQFSNSRSEMNVSTLELGDSALYLCASSLEAGVNTIYFGEGSWLTVV.

This chain joins TRBV4-1 and TRBJ2-5; the match to TRBD2 covers 12 bases. Germline V CDR1 and CDR2: MGHRA, YSYEKL. This CDR3 region has 17 residues. The V gene end was trimmed by 5 bases and the J gene end by 0 bases; junction bases not matched to a gene: 7. This chain's CDR3 is CASSSKTSGGYQETQYF. For the CDR3, the DNA is TGCGCCAGCAGCTCTAAAACTAGCGGGGGGTACCAAGAGACCCAGTACTTC.

The chain couples TRBV5-1 to TRBJ1-1, with 8 bases matching TRBD1. This CDR3 is built from 17 residues. The V segment lost 4 bases and the J segment 6 bases; nucleotides outside the gene matches: 17. Per germline, CDR1 SGHRS and CDR2 YFSETQ. The CDR3 reads CASSQRSGTGGHAEAFF. CDR3 in DNA: TGCGCCAGCAGCCAACGTTCCGGGACAGGCGGGCATGCTGAAGCTTTCTTT.

This clone turned up a few times. The V gene is TRBV6-8, the J gene TRBJ1-1, with 7 nucleotides matching TRBD1. Germline lookup yields CDR1 MNHGY and CDR2 SAAAGT. V was pared by 6 bases and J by 4 bases, with 5 bases of the junction left unmatched. This CDR3 comprises 13 residues. As DNA, the CDR3 is TGTGCCAGCAGAGGCAGGGGGATCACTGAAGCTTTCTTT. Protein: CASRGRGITEAFF.

This sequence joins TRBV7-5 and TRBJ2-3; TRBD2 reflects the table's D call only, with no check against the DNA. TRBV7-5 represents a pseudogene. This CDR3 has 17 amino acids. CDR3 residues: CASSLDLGGGAIDTQYF. CDR3 sequence (DNA): TGTGCCAGCAGCTTAGATCTTGGCGGGGGGGCCATAGATACGCAGTATTTT.

This rearrangement joins TRBV23-1 to TRBJ1-2; D gene uncertain. TRBV23-1 is classed as an ORF, of uncertain function. V was clipped by 6 bases and J by 8 bases, with 16 bases between them. The CDR3 is 13 residues long. The CDR3 loop reads CASSLDGWRGYTF. The CDR3 bases are TGCGCCAGCAGCTTAGACGGTTGGCGGGGCTACACCTTC.

The CDR3 sequence: CASSLDSNTEAFF. The CDR3 nucleotides read TGCGCCAGCAGCTTGGATTCGAACACTGAAGCTTTCTTT. The chain couples TRBV23-1 to TRBJ1-1; no clear D gene. TRBV23-1 is known as an ORF, though its function is uncertain. The CDR3 is 13 amino acids. Trimming cost V 6 bases and J 1 base, with 9 bases left between them.

The CDR3 nucleotides read TGCGCCAGCAGTGACCCGGGTTCCTTACACAATGAGCAGTTCTTC. Translation gives CASSDPGSLHNEQFF. V and J are TRBV10-2 and TRBJ2-1, with unresolved D. V was clipped by 3 bases and J by 5 bases, with 14 bases between them. CDR1 WSHSY and CDR2 SAAADI come from the germline V gene. The CDR3 length is 15 residues.

The chain uses TRBV19 and TRBJ2-3; 7 bases match TRBD2. This CDR3 has 14 amino acids. Trimming at V came to 5 bases and at J to 1 base, leaving 3 bases not matched to a gene. Germline CDR1 is LNHDA and CDR2 is SQIVND (reference sequence). CDR3 bases: TGTGCCAGTAGTTCCAGCGGGGGCACAGATACGCAGTATTTT. Translating gives CASSSSGGTDTQYF.

The chain joins TRBV28 to TRBJ1-3, with D unclear. V was trimmed by 7 bases and J by 6 bases, leaving 13 bases between them. The CDR3 runs to 13 residues. Germline assignment: CDR1 MDHEN and CDR2 SYDVKM. The CDR3 is CASTSGSANTIYF. CDR3 sequence (DNA): TGTGCCAGCACCTCCGGGTCAGCAAACACCATATATTTT.

The genes are TRBV5-1 and TRBJ1-5; 9 positions agree with TRBD1. Germline V lookup: CDR1 SGHRS, CDR2 YFSETQ. Trimming cost V 0 bases and J 5 bases; bases outside gene matches: 3. This CDR3 spans 15 amino acids. CDR3: CASSLGGTGYQPQHF. As DNA, the CDR3 is TGCGCCAGCAGCTTGGGGGGGACAGGGTATCAGCCCCAGCATTTT. Full variable domain (remainder filled in from reference TRBV5-1 and TRBJ1-5): KAGVTQTPRYLIKTRGQQVTLSCSPISGHRSVSWYQQTPGQGLQFLFEYFSETQRNKGNFPGRFSGRQFSNSRSEMNVSTLELGDSALYLCASSLGGTGYQPQHFGDGTRLSIL.

The chain uses TRBV7-8 and TRBJ1-3; 7 nucleotides line up with TRBD1. Germline loops: CDR1 SGHVS, CDR2 FQNEAQ. There are 19 residues in the CDR3. Trimming cost V 7 bases and J 4 bases; bases outside gene matches: 22. The CDR3 region is CASTTTGTDPLRGGNTIYF. CDR3 bases: TGTGCCAGCACCACTACCGGGACAGATCCTCTCCGAGGGGGAAACACCATATATTTT.

The J gene is TRBJ2-5, the V gene TRBV11-3; D not certain. V was clipped by 5 bases and J by 3 bases, with 22 bases between them. Germline V gene sequence: CDR1 SGHNT, CDR2 YENEEA. The CDR3 spans 17 residues. The CDR3 protein is CASSPNRQTGVEETQYF. The CDR3 DNA is TGTGCCAGCAGCCCCAACCGCCAGACTGGGGTGGAAGAGACCCAGTACTTC.

The chain joins TRBV7-6 to TRBJ2-5, with D possibly being TRBD1 (6 bases). This CDR3 contains 15 residues. V lost 3 bases, J lost 3 bases, and 14 bases lay in between. CDR1 and CDR2 (germline): SGHVS, FNYEAQ. CDR3 sequence reads: CASSFNPRDKETQYF. The CDR3 DNA reads as TGTGCCAGCAGCTTCAACCCTAGGGACAAAGAGACCCAGTACTTC.

The V gene is TRBV29-1, the J gene TRBJ2-1, with 7 bases that match TRBD1. CDR1 is SQVTM and CDR2 is ANQGSEA in the germline V gene. Trimming removed 5 bases from V and 6 bases from J; junction bases left unmatched: 13. The CDR3 is 15 residues long. In DNA form, the CDR3 reads TGCAGCGTTCACGAAATACAGGGGCGCGGCAATGAGCAGTTCTTC. It specifies CSVHEIQGRGNEQFF.

This chain links TRBV19 with TRBJ1-2; unclear D gene. There are 16 residues in the CDR3. V dropped 3 bases and J dropped 0 bases, with 14 bases sitting between them. The germline V gene encodes CDR1 LNHDA and CDR2 SQIVND (reference sequence). CDR3 bases: TGTGCCAGTAGTATTCAATCCAGCATAGCTAACTATGGCTACACCTTC. Translation: CASSIQSSIANYGYTF.